These 3 T cell receptor beta chains share one sample of origin, sequenced in a study of blood T cells in healthy people across ages. Next came a second PCR, run for roughly 7 to 12 cycles, which used a sample-barcoded 5' primer along with a J-beta primer mix. TCRdb analysed the 5' RACE reads with MiXCR anew, one entry per CDR3 protein. The sample gives 1.2 million to 1.5 million distinct CDR3 sequences, roughly 64% of which show up once; over 6.5% is in the top ten. Material for sequencing was blood. These TCRs come from a man younger than 35 in good health.

This clonotype was picked up a small number of times. This sequence joins TRBV4-1 and TRBJ2-7; 9 positions agree with TRBD2. V lost 4 bases and J lost 3; bases outside the gene matches: 10. This CDR3 comprises 16 residues. Germline-derived CDR1 and CDR2 are MGHRA and YSYEKL. The CDR3 sequence: CASSPQEGLAYYEQYF. The CDR3 DNA is TGCGCCAGCAGCCCCCAAGAGGGACTAGCCTACTACGAGCAGTACTTC.

This clonotype was counted between two and nine times. The chain uses TRBV20-1 and TRBJ2-7, with TRBD1 matching 8 bases. V was pared by 7 bases and J by 1 base, with 3 bases of the junction left unmatched. The V gene's germline CDR1 is DFQATT and CDR2 SNEGSKA (reference sequence). The CDR3 is 12 residues long. The CDR3 DNA sequence: TGCAGTGTCGACAGGGGTTCCTACGAGCAGTACTTC. It encodes CSVDRGSYEQYF.

This clonotype was observed at least ten times. The chain joins TRBV27 to TRBJ2-3; D is perhaps TRBD2 (6 bases). V lost 3 bases and J lost 0, with 10 bases in between. CDR3 size: 15 residues. Germline V lookup: CDR1 MNHEY, CDR2 SMNVEV (reference sequence). Written as DNA, the CDR3 is TGTGCCAGCAGTTTTAGCGGAGCTAGCACAGATACGCAGTATTTT. As protein: CASSFSGASTDTQYF.